This T cell receptor (beta chain) was sequenced during a study of CD8 T cells in ankylosing spondylitis. Study results and caveats: Disease-linked clones proved CD8+ and comparatively uncommon in peripheral blood. Reportedly, disease-linked clones are significantly enriched in ankylosing spondylitis patients' matched synovial fluid. A motif in TCR beta, a set of about 8 highly homologous variants, appeared characteristic of ankylosing spondylitis blood. Reactive arthritis synovial fluid and blood previously showed some of these motif variants.

V was cut by 0 bases and J by 3 bases, with 9 bases left in between. Germline CDR1 DFQATT, CDR2 SNEGSKA (reference sequence). The CDR3 length is 14 residues. This clonotype was recorded a few times. No antigen is known for it. Construction of TCR beta libraries was performed using quantitative 5'-RACE with molecular barcodes. Via MiXCR, TCRdb re-called the 5' RACE reads, giving one row per CDR3 protein. Of fewer than 450,000 distinct CDR3 sequences listed, 17% were seen once; the top ten hold 1%. The chain links TRBV20-1 to TRBJ2-1, with a tentative D call TRBD2 (6 bases). Sequencing was done on a sample of blood, either unsorted or a sorted T cell fraction (not recorded which). The receptor's source is a male donor with ankylosing spondylitis. The CDR3 nucleotides read TGCAGTGCTAGAGACGGGGGTTTCTACAATGAGCAGTTCTTC. Protein sequence: CSARDGGFYNEQFF.